This TCR beta chain was sequenced in a study of radiation and T cells in renal cell carcinoma. Clones were read by immunoSEQ multiplex PCR, and TCRdb kept only the in-frame ones, dropping some. The sample lists some 50,000 clones, roughly 78% occurring once. The CDR3 is 13 amino acids. The germline V gene encodes CDR1 LNHDA and CDR2 SQIVND (reference sequence). The junction had 3 bases not matched to a gene; V was cut back by 8 bases and J by 0 bases. As to time point: blood 2 weeks post-SBRT. Treatment of the sample: 15 Gy SBRT to primary tumor, nephrectomy 4 weeks later. The patient's renal cell carcinoma had clear cell pathology.

The sequence derives from a woman aged 70-85 years with renal cell carcinoma. Source: blood, taken from a patient whose treatment included radiotherapy and nephrectomy. The chain combines TRBV19 with TRBJ1-1; the match to TRBD1 covers 7 bases. Here the CDR3 DNA reads TGTGCCAGTCGCGGACAGGTGAACACTGAAGCTTTCTTT. The encoded protein is CASRGQVNTEAFF.